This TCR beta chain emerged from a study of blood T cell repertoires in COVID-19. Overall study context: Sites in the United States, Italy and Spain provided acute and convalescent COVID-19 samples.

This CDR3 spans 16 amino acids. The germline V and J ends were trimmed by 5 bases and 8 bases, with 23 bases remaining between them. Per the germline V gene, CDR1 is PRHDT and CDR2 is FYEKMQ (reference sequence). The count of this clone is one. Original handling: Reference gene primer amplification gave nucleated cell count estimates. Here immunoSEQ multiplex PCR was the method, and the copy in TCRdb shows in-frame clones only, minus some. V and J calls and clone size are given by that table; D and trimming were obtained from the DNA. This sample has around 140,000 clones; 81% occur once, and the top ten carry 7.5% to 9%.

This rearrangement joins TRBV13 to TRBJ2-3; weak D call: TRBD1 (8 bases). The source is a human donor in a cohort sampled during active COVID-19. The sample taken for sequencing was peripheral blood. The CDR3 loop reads CASSPTGELGGGTQYF. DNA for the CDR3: TGTGCCAGCAGCCCGACAGGGGAGCTTGGGGGGGGTACGCAGTATTTT.